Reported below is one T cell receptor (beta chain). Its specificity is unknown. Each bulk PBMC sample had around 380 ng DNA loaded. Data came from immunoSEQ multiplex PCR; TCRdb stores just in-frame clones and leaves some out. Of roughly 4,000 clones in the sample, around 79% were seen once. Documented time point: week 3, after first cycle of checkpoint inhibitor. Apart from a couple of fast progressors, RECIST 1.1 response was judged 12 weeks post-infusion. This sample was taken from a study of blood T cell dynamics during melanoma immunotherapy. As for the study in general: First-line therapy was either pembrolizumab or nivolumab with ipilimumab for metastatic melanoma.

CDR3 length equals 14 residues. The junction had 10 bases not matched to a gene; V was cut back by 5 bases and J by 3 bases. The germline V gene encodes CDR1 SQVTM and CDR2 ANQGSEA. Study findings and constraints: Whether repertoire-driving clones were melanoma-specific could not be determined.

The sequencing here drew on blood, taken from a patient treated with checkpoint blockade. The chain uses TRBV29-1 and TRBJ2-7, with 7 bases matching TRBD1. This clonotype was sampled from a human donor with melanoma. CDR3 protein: CSVSASGGRYEQYF. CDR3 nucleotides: TGCAGCGTTTCGGCGTCAGGGGGACGCTACGAGCAGTACTTC.